This T cell receptor beta chain was profiled in a study of blood T cells in healthy people across ages. A J-beta primer mix and a sample-barcoded 5' primer were used in a second PCR of about 7 to 12 cycles. A single record per CDR3 protein comes from TCRdb applying MiXCR to the 5' RACE reads. The sample consists of approximately 780,000 distinct CDR3 sequences, around 24% of them appearing once. After removal of 7 bases from V and 4 bases from J, the junction contained 6 bases not matched to a gene. The CDR3 has 14 amino acids. CDR1 and CDR2 from the germline V gene are SNHLY and FYNNEI. This sample was shared with a second study, whose subject was T cells of mothers and their children. From that paper: The people who donated were a few healthy Caucasian mothers and their six children. Per mother, over 8 million TCR beta CDR3 reads were obtained; per child, 2.5 million to 3.5 million.

Sequencing was done on a sample of blood. The receptor's source is a boy aged 5-17 years in good health. This chain connects TRBV2 to TRBJ2-3; 9 bases line up with TRBD1. The CDR3 DNA is TGTGCCAGCAAATCGACAGGGGGGGCAGATACGCAGTATTTT. It translates to CASKSTGGADTQYF.